This T cell receptor beta chain was captured by sequencing in a study of CD8+ T cells in alopecia areata. On the study more broadly: Twice a day, 5 to 10 mg of oral tofacitinib was administered to treated patients.

Described treatment: oral pan-JAK inhibitor, 5-10 mg twice daily. RNA, once extracted, was reverse transcribed into cDNA for use as the sequencing template. Profiling relied on immunoSEQ multiplex PCR, and the TCRdb table lists in-frame clones only, not all of them. The repertoire holds roughly 200,000 clones, roughly 50% seen once, with 9.5% to 14% in the top ten. Here the sequenced sample was CD8+ T cells sorted from blood, taken at week 24, from a patient treated with tofacitinib. This TCR came from a human donor with alopecia areata.

This chain's CDR3 is CASSPGQYSNQPQHF. The DNA of the CDR3 is TGTGCCAGCAGCCCAGGGCAGTATAGCAATCAGCCCCAGCATTTT. This rearrangement joins TRBV9 to TRBJ1-5, with a tentative D call TRBD1 (5 bases). The CDR3 covers 15 residues. Germline V gene lookup returns CDR1 SGDLS and CDR2 YYNGEE. Between the trimmed V and J ends, which lost 4 bases and 0 bases, there was a span of 11 bases.